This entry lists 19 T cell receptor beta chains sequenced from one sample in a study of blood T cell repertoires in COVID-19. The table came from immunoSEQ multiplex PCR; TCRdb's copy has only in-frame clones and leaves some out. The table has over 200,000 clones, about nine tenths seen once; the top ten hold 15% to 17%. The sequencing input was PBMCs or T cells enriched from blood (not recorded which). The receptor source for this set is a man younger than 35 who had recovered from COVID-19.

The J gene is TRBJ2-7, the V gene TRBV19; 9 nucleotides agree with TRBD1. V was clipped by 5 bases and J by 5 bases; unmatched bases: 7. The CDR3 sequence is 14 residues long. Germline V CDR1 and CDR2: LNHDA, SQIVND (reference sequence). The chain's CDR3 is CASSVTGGNHEQYF. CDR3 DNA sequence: TGTGCCAGTAGTGTGACAGGGGGAAATCACGAGCAGTACTTC. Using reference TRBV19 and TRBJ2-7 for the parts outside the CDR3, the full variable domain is DGGITQSPKYLFRKEGQNVTLSCEQNLNHDAMYWYRQDPGQGLRLIYYSQIVNDFQKGDIAEGYSVSREKKESFPLTVTSAQKNPTAFYLCASSVTGGNHEQYFGPGTRLTVT.

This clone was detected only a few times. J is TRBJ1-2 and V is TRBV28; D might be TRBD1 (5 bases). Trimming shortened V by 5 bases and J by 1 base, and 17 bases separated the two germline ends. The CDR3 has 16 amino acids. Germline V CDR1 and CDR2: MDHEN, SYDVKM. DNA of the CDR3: TGTGCCAGCAGTACCCGAGGGGAGGGTTATAACTATGGCTACACCTTC. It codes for CASSTRGEGYNYGYTF.

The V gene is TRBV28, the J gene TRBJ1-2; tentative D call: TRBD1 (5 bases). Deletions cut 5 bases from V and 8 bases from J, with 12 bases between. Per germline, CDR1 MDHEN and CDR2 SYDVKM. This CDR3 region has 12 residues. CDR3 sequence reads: CASSKPGLGYTF. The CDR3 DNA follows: TGTGCCAGCAGTAAGCCAGGGTTGGGCTACACCTTC.

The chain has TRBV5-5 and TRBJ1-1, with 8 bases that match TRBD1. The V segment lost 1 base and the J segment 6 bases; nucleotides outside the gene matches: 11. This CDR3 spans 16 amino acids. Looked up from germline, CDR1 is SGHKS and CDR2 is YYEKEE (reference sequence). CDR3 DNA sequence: TGTGCCAGCAGCTTGATAGGACAGGGCGTATGGGCTGAAGCTTTCTTT. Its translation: CASSLIGQGVWAEAFF.

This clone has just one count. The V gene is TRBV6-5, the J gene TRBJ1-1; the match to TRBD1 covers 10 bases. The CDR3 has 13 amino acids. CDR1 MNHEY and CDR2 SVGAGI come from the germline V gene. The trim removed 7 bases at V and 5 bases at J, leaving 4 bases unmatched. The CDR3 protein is CASKRTGGTEAFF. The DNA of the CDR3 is TGTGCCAGCAAAAGGACAGGGGGAACTGAAGCTTTCTTT.

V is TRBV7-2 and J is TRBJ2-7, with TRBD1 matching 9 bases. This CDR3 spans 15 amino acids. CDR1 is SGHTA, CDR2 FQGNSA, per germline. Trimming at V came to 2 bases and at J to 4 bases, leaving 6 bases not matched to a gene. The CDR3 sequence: CASSLLGQGQYEQYF. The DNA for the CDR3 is TGTGCCAGCAGCTTACTGGGACAGGGACAATACGAGCAGTACTTC.

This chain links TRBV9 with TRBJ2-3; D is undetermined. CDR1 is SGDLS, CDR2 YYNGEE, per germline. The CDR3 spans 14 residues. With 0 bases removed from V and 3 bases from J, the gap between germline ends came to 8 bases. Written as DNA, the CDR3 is TGTGCCAGCAGCGTAGGAGTCGGGACAGATACGCAGTATTTT. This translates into CASSVGVGTDTQYF.

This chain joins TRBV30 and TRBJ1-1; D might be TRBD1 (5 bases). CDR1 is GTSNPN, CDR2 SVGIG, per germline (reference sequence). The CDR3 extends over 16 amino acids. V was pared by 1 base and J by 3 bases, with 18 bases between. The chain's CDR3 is CAWSAGVIRVDTEAFF. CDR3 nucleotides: TGTGCCTGGAGTGCGGGGGTGATCAGGGTCGACACTGAAGCTTTCTTT.

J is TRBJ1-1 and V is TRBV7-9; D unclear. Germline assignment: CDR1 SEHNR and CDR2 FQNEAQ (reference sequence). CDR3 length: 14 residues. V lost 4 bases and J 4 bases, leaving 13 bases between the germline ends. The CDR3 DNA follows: TGTGCCAGCAGCTACCCCTACGGGTCCACTGAAGCTTTCTTT. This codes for CASSYPYGSTEAFF.

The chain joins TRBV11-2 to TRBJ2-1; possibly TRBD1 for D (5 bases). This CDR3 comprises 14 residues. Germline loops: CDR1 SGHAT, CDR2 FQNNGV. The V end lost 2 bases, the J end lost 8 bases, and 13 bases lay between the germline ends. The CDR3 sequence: CASSLLVGVHEQFF. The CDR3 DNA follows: TGTGCCAGCAGCTTATTGGTAGGGGTCCATGAGCAGTTCTTC.

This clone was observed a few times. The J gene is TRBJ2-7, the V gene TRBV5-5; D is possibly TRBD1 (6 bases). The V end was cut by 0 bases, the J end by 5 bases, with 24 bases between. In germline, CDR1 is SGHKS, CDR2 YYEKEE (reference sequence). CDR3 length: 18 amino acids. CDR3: CASSLAPPIRDRRDEQYF. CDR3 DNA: TGTGCCAGCAGCTTGGCCCCTCCCATCCGAGACAGGCGAGACGAGCAGTACTTC. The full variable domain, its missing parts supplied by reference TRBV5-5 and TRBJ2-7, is DAGVTQSPTHLIKTRGQQVTLRCSPISGHKSVSWYQQVLGQGPQFIFQYYEKEERGRGNFPDRFSARQFPNYSSELNVNALLLGDSALYLCASSLAPPIRDRRDEQYFGPGTRLTVT.

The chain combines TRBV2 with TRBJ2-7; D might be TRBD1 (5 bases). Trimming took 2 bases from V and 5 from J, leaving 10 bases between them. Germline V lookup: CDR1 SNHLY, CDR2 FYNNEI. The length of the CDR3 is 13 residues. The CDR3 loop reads CASSEIPGNEQYF. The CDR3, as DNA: TGTGCCAGCAGTGAAATTCCAGGGAACGAGCAGTACTTC.

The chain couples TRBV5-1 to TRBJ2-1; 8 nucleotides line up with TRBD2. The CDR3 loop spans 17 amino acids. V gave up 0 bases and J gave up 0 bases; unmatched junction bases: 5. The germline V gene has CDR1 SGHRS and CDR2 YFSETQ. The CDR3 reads CASSLVGGRSSYNEQFF. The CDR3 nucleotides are TGCGCCAGCAGCTTGGTAGGCGGGAGGAGCTCCTACAATGAGCAGTTCTTC.

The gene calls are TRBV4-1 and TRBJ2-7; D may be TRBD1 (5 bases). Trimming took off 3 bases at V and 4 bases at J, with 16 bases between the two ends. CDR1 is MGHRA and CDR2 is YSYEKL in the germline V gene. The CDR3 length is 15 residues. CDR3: CASSQSQQGTYEQYF. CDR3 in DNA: TGCGCCAGCAGCCAGTCGCAGCAGGGTACGTACGAGCAGTACTTC.

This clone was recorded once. CDR3 residues: CASSQGGTSGSPADTQYF. In DNA form, the CDR3 reads TGCGCCAGCAGCCAAGGGGGGACTAGCGGGAGTCCGGCAGATACGCAGTATTTT. The genes are TRBV4-1 and TRBJ2-3; 14 bases line up with TRBD2. J lost 4 bases, V lost 1 base, and 7 bases had no gene match. Germline V gives CDR1 MGHRA, CDR2 YSYEKL. The CDR3 loop spans 18 amino acids.

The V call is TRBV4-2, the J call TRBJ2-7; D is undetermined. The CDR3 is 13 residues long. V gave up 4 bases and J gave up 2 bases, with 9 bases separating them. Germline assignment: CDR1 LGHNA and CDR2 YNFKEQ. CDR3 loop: CASSRERAYEQYF. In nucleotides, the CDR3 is TGTGCCAGCAGCCGCGAGAGAGCCTACGAGCAGTACTTC.

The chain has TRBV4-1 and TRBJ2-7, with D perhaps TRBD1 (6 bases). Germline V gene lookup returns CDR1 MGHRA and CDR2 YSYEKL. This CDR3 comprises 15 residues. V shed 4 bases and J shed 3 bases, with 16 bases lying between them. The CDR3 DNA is TGCGCCAGCAGCCTCCCGGCAGGGGAAAACTACGAGCAGTACTTC. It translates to CASSLPAGENYEQYF.

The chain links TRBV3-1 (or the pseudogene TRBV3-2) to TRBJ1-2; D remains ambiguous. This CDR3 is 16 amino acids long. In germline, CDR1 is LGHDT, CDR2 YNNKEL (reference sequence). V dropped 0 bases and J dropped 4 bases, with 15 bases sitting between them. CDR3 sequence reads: CASSQDTGPGIYGYTF. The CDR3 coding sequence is TGTGCCAGCAGCCAAGATACGGGCCCCGGGATCTATGGCTACACCTTC.

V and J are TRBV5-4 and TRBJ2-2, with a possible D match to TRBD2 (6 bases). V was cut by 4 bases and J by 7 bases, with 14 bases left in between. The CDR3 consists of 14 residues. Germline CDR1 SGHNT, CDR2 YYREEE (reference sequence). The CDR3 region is CASSRAGSDGELFF. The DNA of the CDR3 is TGTGCCAGCAGCCGAGCGGGTTCGGACGGGGAGCTGTTTTTT.